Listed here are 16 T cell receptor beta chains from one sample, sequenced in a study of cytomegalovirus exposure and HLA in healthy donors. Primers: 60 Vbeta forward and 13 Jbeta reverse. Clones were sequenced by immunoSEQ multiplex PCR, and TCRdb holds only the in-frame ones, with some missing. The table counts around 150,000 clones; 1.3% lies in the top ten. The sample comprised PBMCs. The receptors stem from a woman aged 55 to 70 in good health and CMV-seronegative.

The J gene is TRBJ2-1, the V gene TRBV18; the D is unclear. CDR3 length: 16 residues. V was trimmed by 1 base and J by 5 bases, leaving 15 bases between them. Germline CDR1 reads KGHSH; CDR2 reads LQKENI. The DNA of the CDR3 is TGTGCCAGCTCACCACGTCTGGCAGGTTCGGACAATGAGCAGTTCTTC. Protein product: CASSPRLAGSDNEQFF.

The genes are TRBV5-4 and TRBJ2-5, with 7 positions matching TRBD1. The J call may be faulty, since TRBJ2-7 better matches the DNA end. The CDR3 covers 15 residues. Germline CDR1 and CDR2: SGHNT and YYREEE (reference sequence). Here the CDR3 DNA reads TGTGCCAGCAGCCCATCCCCGGGACAGAGCTACGAGCAGTACTTC. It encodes CASSPSPGQSYEQYF.

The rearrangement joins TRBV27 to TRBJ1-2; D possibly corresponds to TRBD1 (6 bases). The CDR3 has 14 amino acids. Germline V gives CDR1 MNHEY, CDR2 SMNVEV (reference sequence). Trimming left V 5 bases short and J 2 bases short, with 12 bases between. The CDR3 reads CASSGTDSNYGYTF. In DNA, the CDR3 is TGTGCCAGCAGTGGCACGGACAGCAACTATGGCTACACCTTC.

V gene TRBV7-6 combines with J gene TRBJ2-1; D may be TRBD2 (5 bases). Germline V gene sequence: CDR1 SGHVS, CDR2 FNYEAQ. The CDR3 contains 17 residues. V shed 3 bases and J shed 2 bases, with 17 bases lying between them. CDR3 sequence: CASSFHLSAVTYNEQFF. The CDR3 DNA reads TGTGCCAGCAGCTTCCACCTTTCAGCGGTGACCTACAATGAGCAGTTCTTC.

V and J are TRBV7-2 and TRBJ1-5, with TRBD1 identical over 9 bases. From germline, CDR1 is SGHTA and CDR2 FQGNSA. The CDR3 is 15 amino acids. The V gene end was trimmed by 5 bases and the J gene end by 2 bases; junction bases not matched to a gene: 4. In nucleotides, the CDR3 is TGTGCCAGCAGCGAACGGGACAGGGGCAATCAGCCCCAGCATTTT. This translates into CASSERDRGNQPQHF. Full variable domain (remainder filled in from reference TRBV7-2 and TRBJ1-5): GAGVSQSPSNKVTEKGKDVELRCDPISGHTALYWYRQSLGQGLEFLIYFQGNSAPDKSGLPSDRFSAERTGGSVSTLTIQRTQQEDSAVYLCASSERDRGNQPQHFGDGTRLSIL.

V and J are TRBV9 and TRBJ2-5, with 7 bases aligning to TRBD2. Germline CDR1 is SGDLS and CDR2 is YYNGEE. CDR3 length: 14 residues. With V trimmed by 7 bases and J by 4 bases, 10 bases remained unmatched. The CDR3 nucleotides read TGTGCCAGCTCTTCGGGGGGAAGCGGAGAGACCCAGTACTTC. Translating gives CASSSGGSGETQYF.

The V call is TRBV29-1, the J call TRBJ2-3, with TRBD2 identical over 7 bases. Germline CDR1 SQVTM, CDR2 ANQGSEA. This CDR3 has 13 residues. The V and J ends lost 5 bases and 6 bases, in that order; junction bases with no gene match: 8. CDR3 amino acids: CSVTRGTGDTQYF. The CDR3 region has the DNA TGCAGCGTTACGCGGGGGACGGGCGATACGCAGTATTTT.

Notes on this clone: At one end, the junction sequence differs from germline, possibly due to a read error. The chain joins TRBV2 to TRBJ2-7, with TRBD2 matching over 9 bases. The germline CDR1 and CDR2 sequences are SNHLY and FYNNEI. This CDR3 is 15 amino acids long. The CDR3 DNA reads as TGTGCCAGCAGTGGCGGGGGGGCCGCCTCCTATGAGCAGTACTTC. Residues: CASSGGGAASYEQYF.

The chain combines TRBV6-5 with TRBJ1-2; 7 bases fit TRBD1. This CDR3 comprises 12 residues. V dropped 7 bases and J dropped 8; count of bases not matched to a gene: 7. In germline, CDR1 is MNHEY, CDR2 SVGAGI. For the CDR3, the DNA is TGTGCCAGCACCGACAGGGCGCACGGCTACACCTTC. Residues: CASTDRAHGYTF.

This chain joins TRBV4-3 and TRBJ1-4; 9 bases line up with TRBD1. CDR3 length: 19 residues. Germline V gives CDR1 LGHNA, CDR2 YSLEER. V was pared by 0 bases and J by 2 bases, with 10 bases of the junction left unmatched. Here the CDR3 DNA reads TGCGCCAGCAGCCAAGATAGGACAGGGGTGGGGCTGACTAATGAAAAACTGTTTTTT. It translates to CASSQDRTGVGLTNEKLFF.

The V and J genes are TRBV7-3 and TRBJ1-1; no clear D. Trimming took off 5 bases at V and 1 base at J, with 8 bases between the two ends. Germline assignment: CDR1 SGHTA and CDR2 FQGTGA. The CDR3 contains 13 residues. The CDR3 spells CASSPGWNTEAFF. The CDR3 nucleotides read TGTGCCAGCAGCCCGGGGTGGAACACTGAAGCTTTCTTT.

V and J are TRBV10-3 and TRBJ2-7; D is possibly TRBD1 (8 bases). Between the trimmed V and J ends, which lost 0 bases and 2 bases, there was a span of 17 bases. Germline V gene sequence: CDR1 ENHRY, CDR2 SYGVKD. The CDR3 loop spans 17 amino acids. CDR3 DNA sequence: TGTGCCATCAGTGAGTCGGGGGGGGACAGGCGAACCTACGAGCAGTACTTC. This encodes CAISESGGDRRTYEQYF.

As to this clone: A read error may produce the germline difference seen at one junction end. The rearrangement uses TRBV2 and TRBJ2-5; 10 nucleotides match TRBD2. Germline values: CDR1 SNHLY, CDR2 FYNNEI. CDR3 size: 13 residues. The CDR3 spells CASSKAGGETQYF. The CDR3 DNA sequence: TGTGCCAGCAGTAAAGCGGGAGGGGAGACCCAGTACTTC.

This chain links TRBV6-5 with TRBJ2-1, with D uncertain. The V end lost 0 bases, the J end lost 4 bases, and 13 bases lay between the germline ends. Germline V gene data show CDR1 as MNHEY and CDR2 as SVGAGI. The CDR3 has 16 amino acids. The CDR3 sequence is CASSYSARLGYNEQFF. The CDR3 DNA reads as TGTGCCAGCAGTTACTCGGCTAGATTGGGTTACAATGAGCAGTTCTTC.

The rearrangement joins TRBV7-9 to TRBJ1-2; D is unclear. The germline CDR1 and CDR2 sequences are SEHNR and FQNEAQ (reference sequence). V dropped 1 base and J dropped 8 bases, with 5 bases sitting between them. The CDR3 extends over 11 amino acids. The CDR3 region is CASSLDSGYTF. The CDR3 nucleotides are TGTGCCAGCAGCTTAGATAGCGGCTACACCTTC.

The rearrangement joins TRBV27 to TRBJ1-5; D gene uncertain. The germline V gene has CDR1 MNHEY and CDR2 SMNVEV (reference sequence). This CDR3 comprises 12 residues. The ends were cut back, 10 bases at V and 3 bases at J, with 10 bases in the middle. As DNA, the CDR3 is TGTGCCATCGGGGTTACCAATCAGCCCCAGCATTTT. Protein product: CAIGVTNQPQHF.